The rows below give T cell receptor beta chains drawn from one sample of a study of technical replicates of blood from several donors. Generated by immunoSEQ multiplex PCR, the TCRdb table keeps only in-frame clones and is missing some. This table holds about 86,000 clones, nearly 96% found once. The sequencing input was T cells isolated from PBMCs. These receptors were taken from a human donor in good health. Each CDR3 is given with its conserved first and last residue. The D gene is left open where the match is weak. Size tells how often a clone was seen (once, few, many) or the class of an expanded clone, and some rows leave it out.

V,size,J,D,length,CDR3,DNA
TRBV7-7,-,TRBJ2-1,TRBD2,15,CASSEGVAGYNEQFF,TGTGCTAGCAGCGAAGGGGTAGCGGGCTACAATGAGCAGTTCTTC
TRBV27,-,TRBJ1-1,-,15,CASSRGQGLGTEAFF,TGTGCCAGCAGCAGAGGGCAGGGGCTTGGGACTGAAGCTTTCTTT
TRBV7-8,-,TRBJ2-7,-,11,CASSSRAEQYF,TGTGCCAGCAGCTCGAGGGCCGAGCAGTACTTC
TRBV10-3,-,TRBJ1-5,-,13,CAISVGVGQPQHF,TGTGCCATCAGCGTCGGGGTTGGACAGCCCCAGCATTTT
TRBV10-3,-,TRBJ1-1,TRBD1,15,CAISGGWGQITEAFF,TGTGCCATCAGTGGGGGATGGGGACAGATCACTGAAGCTTTCTTT
TRBV9,-,TRBJ2-7,TRBD2,16,CASSVGGASGSYEQYF,TGTGCCAGCAGCGTAGGTGGGGCTAGCGGTTCCTACGAGCAGTACTTC
TRBV7-2,-,TRBJ1-1,-,13,CASSLHLNTEAFF,TGTGCCAGCAGCTTGCACTTGAACACTGAAGCTTTCTTT
TRBV9,-,TRBJ2-4,TRBD1,18,CASSVVETGGPAKNIQYF,TGTGCCAGCAGCGTAGTAGAGACAGGGGGCCCGGCGAAAAACATTCAGTACTTC
TRBV6-5,-,TRBJ2-1,TRBD2,15,CASSYSPGLDNEQFF,TGTGCCAGCAGTTACTCCCCGGGACTAGATAATGAGCAGTTCTTC
TRBV4-1,-,TRBJ1-2,-,15,CASSQEWAARGGYTF,TGCGCCAGCAGCCAAGAATGGGCCGCCCGAGGGGGCTACACCTTC
TRBV27,once,TRBJ1-2,-,14,CASRTTGMGGGYTF,TGTGCCAGCAGAACGACTGGGATGGGGGGGGGCTACACCTTC
TRBV7-2,-,TRBJ2-1,-,15,CASSLGFASPNEQFF,TGTGCCAGCAGCTTAGGCTTTGCTAGCCCCAATGAGCAGTTCTTC
TRBV6-5,-,TRBJ2-7,-,15,CASSYLLQGFYEQYF,TGTGCCAGCAGTTACCTACTACAGGGATTCTACGAGCAGTACTTC
TRBV4-1,-,TRBJ2-7,-,14,CASSRTPSSYEQYF,TGCGCCAGCAGCCGGACTCCCAGCTCCTACGAGCAGTACTTC
TRBV11-3,-,TRBJ2-1,-,17,CASSLDQSRTSRNEQFF,TGTGCCAGCAGCTTAGATCAGTCCCGGACATCACGCAATGAGCAGTTCTTC
TRBV10-3,once,TRBJ1-2,-,12,CAISVGGSGYTF,TGTGCCATCAGTGTGGGGGGTTCGGGCTACACCTTC
TRBV5-5,once,TRBJ2-7,TRBD2,14,CASSFTSGRDEQYF,TGTGCCAGCAGCTTTACTAGCGGGAGGGACGAGCAGTACTTC
TRBV5-1,-,TRBJ2-1,TRBD2,14,CASSLASGRNEQFF,TGCGCCAGCAGCTTGGCTAGCGGGAGAAATGAGCAGTTCTTC
TRBV12-5,-,TRBJ1-2,TRBD1,15,CASGLGSQGGYGYTF,TGTGCTAGTGGTTTGGGAAGCCAGGGGGGCTATGGCTACACCTTC
TRBV5-6,-,TRBJ1-2,-,14,CASSLITGSYGYTF,TGTGCCAGCAGCTTGATTACAGGGAGTTATGGCTACACCTTC
TRBV28,-,TRBJ2-7,-,14,CASSLVPVPYEQYF,TGTGCCAGCAGTTTAGTCCCGGTTCCGTACGAGCAGTACTTC
TRBV2,-,TRBJ1-2,TRBD1,14,CASRGQGHNYGYTF,TGTGCCAGCAGGGGACAGGGACATAACTATGGCTACACCTTC
TRBV21-1,-,TRBJ2-2,-,16,CASWKLVRDNTGELFF,TGTGCCAGTTGGAAGCTAGTGCGGGACAACACCGGGGAGCTGTTTTTT
TRBV4-1,-,TRBJ2-3,TRBD2,15,CASSRTSGSTDTQYF,TGCGCCAGCAGCCGTACTAGCGGGAGTACAGATACGCAGTATTTT
TRBV7-9,-,TRBJ2-3,TRBD1,14,CASSLTGDTDTQYF,TGTGCCAGCAGCTTAACAGGGGACACAGATACGCAGTATTTT